Presented here are 20 T cell receptor beta chains from one specimen sequenced in a study of T cell responses to AZD1222 COVID-19 vaccine. Profiling relied on immunoSEQ multiplex PCR, and the TCRdb table lists in-frame clones only, not all of them. The data hold 95,000 to 110,000 clones, with 87% observed a single time. This specimen was peripheral blood, taken 28 days after the second AZD1222 dose. These receptors were collected from an adult who received the AZD1222 COVID-19 vaccine.

V is TRBV6-5 and J is TRBJ2-5; D might be TRBD1 (5 bases). Trimming stripped 0 bases from V and 1 base from J, with 6 bases between. The CDR3 loop spans 14 amino acids. Germline V lookup: CDR1 MNHEY, CDR2 SVGAGI. CDR3 nucleotide sequence: TGTGCCAGCAGTTACTCGGGGCCCCAAGAGACCCAGTACTTC. As protein: CASSYSGPQETQYF.

On this clone itself: Other DNA sequences from this sample encode an identical CDR3 as well. The genes are TRBV5-1 and TRBJ2-7; D remains ambiguous. V lost 0 bases and J lost 1, with 11 bases in between. Germline V gene sequence: CDR1 SGHRS, CDR2 YFSETQ. The CDR3 spans 15 residues. The CDR3 reads CASSLDPGGSYEQYF. DNA of the CDR3: TGCGCCAGCAGCTTGGACCCGGGCGGATCCTACGAGCAGTACTTC.

This sequence joins TRBV5-6 and TRBJ1-1, with TRBD1 as a possible D gene (5 bases). Trimming stripped 3 bases from V and 0 bases from J, with 12 bases between. This CDR3 contains 15 residues. Germline V gives CDR1 SGHDT, CDR2 YYEEEE. The CDR3 nucleotides are TGTGCCAGCAGCTCCAGGGTCCGCCTGAACACTGAAGCTTTCTTT. Its protein product is CASSSRVRLNTEAFF.

This chain connects TRBV6-5 to TRBJ2-7; possibly TRBD1 or TRBD2 for D (5 bases each). The CDR3 spans 15 residues. CDR1 MNHEY and CDR2 SVGAGI come from the germline V gene. Trimming stripped 1 base from V and 1 base from J, with 11 bases between. The CDR3 DNA reads TGTGCCAGCAGTTACTGGTTCGAGGGGTCCTACGAGCAGTACTTC. Protein: CASSYWFEGSYEQYF.

Worth noting for this clone: A read error may produce the germline difference seen at one junction end. This chain connects TRBV7-7 to TRBJ2-5; 13 bases are shared with TRBD2. Germline V gene data show CDR1 as SSHAT and CDR2 as FNYEAQ (reference sequence). The CDR3 is 16 amino acids. CDR3 DNA: TGTGCTAGCAGCCCTGGACTAGCGGGGGCCCAAGAGACCCAGTACTTC. It yields the protein CASSPGLAGAQETQYF.

The sample holds one count of this clone. J is TRBJ1-1 and V is TRBV9; D remains ambiguous. V dropped 3 bases and J dropped 7 bases, with 10 bases sitting between them. The CDR3 loop spans 12 amino acids. Germline V lookup: CDR1 SGDLS, CDR2 YYNGEE. The CDR3 sequence is CASSAFLGEAFF. In nucleotides, the CDR3 is TGTGCCAGCAGCGCCTTCTTGGGTGAAGCTTTCTTT.

J is TRBJ2-5 and V is TRBV11-2; 10 bases map to TRBD2. The CDR3 has 16 residues. Germline V gene sequence: CDR1 SGHAT, CDR2 FQNNGV. With V trimmed by 5 bases and J by 1 base, 7 bases remained unmatched. The CDR3 loop is CASSGTSGAIQETQYF. The CDR3 DNA reads as TGTGCCAGCAGCGGTACTAGCGGGGCCATCCAAGAGACCCAGTACTTC.

J is TRBJ2-5 and V is TRBV30, with D unclear. Germline values: CDR1 GTSNPN, CDR2 SVGIG (reference sequence). CDR3 size: 17 residues. The V end lost 0 bases, the J end lost 5 bases, and 22 bases lay between the germline ends. This CDR3 reads CAWSVGGPAPVEETQYF. As DNA, the CDR3 is TGTGCCTGGAGTGTAGGTGGTCCGGCTCCGGTGGAGGAGACCCAGTACTTC.

V gene TRBV9 combines with J gene TRBJ1-3; TRBD1 might be the D (5 bases). The CDR3 is 13 residues long. Trimming shortened V by 9 bases and J by 5 bases, and 15 bases separated the two germline ends. Germline values: CDR1 SGDLS, CDR2 YYNGEE. The CDR3 here is CATGGGDRNTIYF. The CDR3, as DNA: TGTGCCACCGGGGGAGGGGATCGAAACACCATATATTTT.

V is TRBV15 and J is TRBJ1-4; 8 nucleotides agree with TRBD1. The V and J ends lost 0 bases and 5 bases, in that order; junction bases with no gene match: 5. Germline-derived CDR1 and CDR2 are LNHNV and YYDKDF (reference sequence). The CDR3 is 16 amino acids. The CDR3 here is CATSREGTGWNEKLFF. The CDR3 coding sequence is TGTGCCACCAGCAGAGAGGGGACAGGATGGAATGAAAAACTGTTTTTT.

J is TRBJ2-6 and V is TRBV28, with D possibly TRBD1 on 6 matching bases. CDR3 size: 18 residues. Germline values: CDR1 MDHEN, CDR2 SYDVKM. Trimming took 6 bases from V and 0 from J, leaving 18 bases between them. The CDR3 protein is CASSLRGRGSSGANVLTF. For the CDR3, the DNA is TGTGCCAGCAGCTTAAGGGGCAGGGGATCCTCTGGGGCCAACGTCCTGACTTTC. The whole variable domain, remainder taken from reference TRBV28 and TRBJ2-6, is DVKVTQSSRYLVKRTGEKVFLECVQDMDHENMFWYRQDPGLGLRLIYFSYDVKMKEKGDIPEGYSVSREKKERFSLILESASTNQTSMYLCASSLRGRGSSGANVLTFGAGSRLTVL.

This clone was detected a few times. The chain joins TRBV10-2 to TRBJ2-7; 9 bases agree with TRBD1. The V gene's germline CDR1 is WSHSY and CDR2 SAAADI. V shed 3 bases, J shed 5 bases, and the junction held 8 bases outside the gene matches. The CDR3 spans 15 residues. CDR3 loop: CASSDSYRGPNEQYF. The CDR3 nucleotides are TGCGCCAGCAGTGATTCTTACAGGGGGCCAAACGAGCAGTACTTC.

This clone was seen only a few times. The genes are TRBV30 and TRBJ1-4, with 8 nucleotides matching TRBD1. V trimming: 4 bases; J trimming: 8 bases; junction bases outside the gene matches: 9. The length of the CDR3 is 14 residues. Germline CDR1 and CDR2: GTSNPN and SVGIG (reference sequence). Here the CDR3 DNA reads TGTGCCTGGACTACACAGGGGGTCGGAGAAAAACTGTTTTTT. Residues: CAWTTQGVGEKLFF.

Here the CDR3 DNA reads TGTGCCTCAGATCTTAACACTGAAGCTTTCTTT. This encodes CASDLNTEAFF. This chain links TRBV30 with TRBJ1-1; D not resolved. V dropped 7 bases and J dropped 2 bases, with 8 bases sitting between them. Germline V lookup: CDR1 GTSNPN, CDR2 SVGIG (reference sequence). The CDR3 has 11 residues.

This sequence joins TRBV10-3 and TRBJ2-7, with 7 bases that match TRBD1. Germline V CDR1 and CDR2: ENHRY, SYGVKD. V lost 3 bases to trimming and J lost 0 bases; unmatched junction nucleotides: 17. The CDR3 covers 19 residues. The CDR3 coding sequence is TGTGCCATCAGTGACCACGGTGACATAGGACAGGTCCCCTCCTACGAGCAGTACTTC. This codes for CAISDHGDIGQVPSYEQYF.

The chain joins TRBV28 to TRBJ1-6, with TRBD1 identical over 8 bases. After removal of 5 bases from V and 4 bases from J, the junction contained 7 bases not matched to a gene. Germline V gene data show CDR1 as MDHEN and CDR2 as SYDVKM. The CDR3 loop spans 16 amino acids. The DNA of the CDR3 is TGTGCCAGCAGTCCTGCCGGGACAGGTTATAATTCACCCCTCCACTTT. It encodes CASSPAGTGYNSPLHF.

The chain has TRBV29-1 and TRBJ1-2; unclear D gene. V was clipped by 2 bases and J by 2 bases, with 9 bases between them. The germline V gene has CDR1 SQVTM and CDR2 ANQGSEA. This CDR3 spans 13 amino acids. The CDR3 reads CSVEPGTNYGYTF. For the CDR3, the DNA is TGCAGCGTTGAACCGGGAACGAACTATGGCTACACCTTC.

The chain employs TRBV25-1 and TRBJ2-7; D is unresolved. Germline CDR1 and CDR2: MGHDK and SYGVNS. The CDR3 runs 13 residues. V was pared by 4 bases and J by 1 base, with 8 bases between. The DNA for the CDR3 is TGTGCCAGCAGTGCCCCGGCATCCTACGAGCAGTACTTC. Protein product: CASSAPASYEQYF.

V usage is TRBV5-5 and J usage is TRBJ2-1, with a possible D match to TRBD1 (6 bases). Germline assignment: CDR1 SGHKS and CDR2 YYEKEE (reference sequence). The CDR3 is made up of 12 amino acids. V was cut by 4 bases and J by 14 bases, with 16 bases left in between. This chain's CDR3 is CASSAGGGGEFF. The CDR3 region has the DNA TGTGCCAGCAGCGCAGGTGGGGGCGGTGAGTTCTTC.

This clone was counted between two and nine times. The CDR3 DNA reads TGTGCCAGCAGCGTTTCCGGGACAGGGGATGAAAAACTGTTTTTT. As protein: CASSVSGTGDEKLFF. The J gene is TRBJ1-4, the V gene TRBV9; 10 bases are a match to TRBD1. The CDR3 covers 15 residues. In germline, CDR1 is SGDLS, CDR2 YYNGEE. The ends lost 2 bases at V and 6 bases at J; junction bases unmatched: 4.